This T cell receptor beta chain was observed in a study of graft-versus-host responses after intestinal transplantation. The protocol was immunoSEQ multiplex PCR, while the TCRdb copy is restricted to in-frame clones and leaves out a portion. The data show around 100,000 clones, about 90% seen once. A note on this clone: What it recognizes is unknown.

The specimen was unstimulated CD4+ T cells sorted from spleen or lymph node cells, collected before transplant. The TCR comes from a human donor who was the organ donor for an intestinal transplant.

DNA of the CDR3: TGTGCCAGCAGCTTAGGGGGGGCCGGGGAGCTGTTTTTT. This codes for CASSLGGAGELFF. The chain joins TRBV11-2 to TRBJ2-2; a weak D match, TRBD2 (6 bases). The CDR3 runs 13 residues. V gave up 1 base and J gave up 6 bases, with 6 bases separating them. Germline V gene lookup returns CDR1 SGHAT and CDR2 FQNNGV.